The source of this TCR beta chain is a study of T cell repertoires in cytomegalovirus infection. Study context: Recently described HLA-C-restricted plus well-studied HLA-B-restricted CMV epitopes were used. Indications came from public TCR beta signatures; they pointed to CMV infection and to a matching HLA type.

This clonotype appeared many times. Its antigen is unknown. CDR1 SGHVS and CDR2 FNYEAQ come from the germline V gene. V was cut by 5 bases and J by 0 bases, with 11 bases left in between. There are 14 residues in the CDR3. Study outcomes and limitations: HLA-C-restricted CMV-specific TCR beta clonotypes prevailed in the ex vivo response. Cumulative frequency of public TCR beta families picked out carriers of CMV plus the relevant HLA.

MiXCR, run by TCRdb on the reads, gives a single entry per CDR3 protein. The repertoire holds 600,000 to 700,000 distinct CDR3 sequences, around a third seen once, with around a sixth in the top ten. The specimen was cultured PBMCs, collected from culture after CMV antigen stimulation. The chain is built from TRBV7-6 and TRBJ2-7; possibly TRBD2 for D (6 bases). This sequence was found in a human donor in good health (CMV status not recorded). Some clones in this sample may be carry-over from other donors' samples. The CDR3: CASSLRDSSYEQYF. Written as DNA, the CDR3 is TGTGCCAGCAGCCTAAGGGACTCCTCCTACGAGCAGTACTTC.